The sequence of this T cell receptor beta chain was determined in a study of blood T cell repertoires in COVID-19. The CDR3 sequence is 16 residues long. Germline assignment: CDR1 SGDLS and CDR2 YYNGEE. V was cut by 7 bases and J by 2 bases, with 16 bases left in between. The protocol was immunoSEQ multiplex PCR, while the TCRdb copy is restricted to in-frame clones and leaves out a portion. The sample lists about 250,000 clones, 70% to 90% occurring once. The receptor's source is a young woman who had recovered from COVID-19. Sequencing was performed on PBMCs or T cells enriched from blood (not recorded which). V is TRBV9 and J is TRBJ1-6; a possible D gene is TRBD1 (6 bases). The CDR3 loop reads CASREGEGAYNSPLHF. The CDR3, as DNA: TGTGCCAGCCGGGAGGGGGAAGGCGCCTATAATTCACCCCTCCACTTT.